The clone carrying this T cell receptor (beta chain) was picked up a small number of times. Its antigen is not identified. Between the trimmed V and J ends, which lost 9 bases and 2 bases, there was a span of 13 bases. This CDR3 is 13 amino acids long. The germline CDR1 and CDR2 sequences are LNHDA and SQIVND (reference sequence). This specimen belongs to a study of T cell repertoires in cytomegalovirus infection. Study background: It was recently identified HLA-C-restricted and well-studied HLA-B-restricted CMV epitopes that the study used.

Points from the study as a whole: HLA-C-restricted CMV-specific TCR beta clonotypes prevailed in the ex vivo response.

TCRdb itself ran the reads through MiXCR, one entry per CDR3 protein. The sample includes 700,000 to 850,000 distinct CDR3 sequences, approximately 30% of them seen just once. The receptor was derived from a human donor in good health (CMV status not recorded). Some clones in this sample may be carry-over from other donors' samples. This chain uses TRBV19 with TRBJ1-2; D perhaps matches TRBD1 (5 bases). Sample: cultured CD8+ T cells from PBMCs, taken from culture after CMV antigen stimulation. The CDR3 loop reads CASPKGSNYGYTF. In DNA form, the CDR3 reads TGTGCCAGCCCGAAGGGGAGCAACTATGGCTACACCTTC. Drawing the rest from reference TRBV19 and TRBJ1-2, the complete variable domain is DGGITQSPKYLFRKEGQNVTLSCEQNLNHDAMYWYRQDPGQGLRLIYYSQIVNDFQKGDIAEGYSVSREKKESFPLTVTSAQKNPTAFYLCASPKGSNYGYTFGSGTRLTVV.